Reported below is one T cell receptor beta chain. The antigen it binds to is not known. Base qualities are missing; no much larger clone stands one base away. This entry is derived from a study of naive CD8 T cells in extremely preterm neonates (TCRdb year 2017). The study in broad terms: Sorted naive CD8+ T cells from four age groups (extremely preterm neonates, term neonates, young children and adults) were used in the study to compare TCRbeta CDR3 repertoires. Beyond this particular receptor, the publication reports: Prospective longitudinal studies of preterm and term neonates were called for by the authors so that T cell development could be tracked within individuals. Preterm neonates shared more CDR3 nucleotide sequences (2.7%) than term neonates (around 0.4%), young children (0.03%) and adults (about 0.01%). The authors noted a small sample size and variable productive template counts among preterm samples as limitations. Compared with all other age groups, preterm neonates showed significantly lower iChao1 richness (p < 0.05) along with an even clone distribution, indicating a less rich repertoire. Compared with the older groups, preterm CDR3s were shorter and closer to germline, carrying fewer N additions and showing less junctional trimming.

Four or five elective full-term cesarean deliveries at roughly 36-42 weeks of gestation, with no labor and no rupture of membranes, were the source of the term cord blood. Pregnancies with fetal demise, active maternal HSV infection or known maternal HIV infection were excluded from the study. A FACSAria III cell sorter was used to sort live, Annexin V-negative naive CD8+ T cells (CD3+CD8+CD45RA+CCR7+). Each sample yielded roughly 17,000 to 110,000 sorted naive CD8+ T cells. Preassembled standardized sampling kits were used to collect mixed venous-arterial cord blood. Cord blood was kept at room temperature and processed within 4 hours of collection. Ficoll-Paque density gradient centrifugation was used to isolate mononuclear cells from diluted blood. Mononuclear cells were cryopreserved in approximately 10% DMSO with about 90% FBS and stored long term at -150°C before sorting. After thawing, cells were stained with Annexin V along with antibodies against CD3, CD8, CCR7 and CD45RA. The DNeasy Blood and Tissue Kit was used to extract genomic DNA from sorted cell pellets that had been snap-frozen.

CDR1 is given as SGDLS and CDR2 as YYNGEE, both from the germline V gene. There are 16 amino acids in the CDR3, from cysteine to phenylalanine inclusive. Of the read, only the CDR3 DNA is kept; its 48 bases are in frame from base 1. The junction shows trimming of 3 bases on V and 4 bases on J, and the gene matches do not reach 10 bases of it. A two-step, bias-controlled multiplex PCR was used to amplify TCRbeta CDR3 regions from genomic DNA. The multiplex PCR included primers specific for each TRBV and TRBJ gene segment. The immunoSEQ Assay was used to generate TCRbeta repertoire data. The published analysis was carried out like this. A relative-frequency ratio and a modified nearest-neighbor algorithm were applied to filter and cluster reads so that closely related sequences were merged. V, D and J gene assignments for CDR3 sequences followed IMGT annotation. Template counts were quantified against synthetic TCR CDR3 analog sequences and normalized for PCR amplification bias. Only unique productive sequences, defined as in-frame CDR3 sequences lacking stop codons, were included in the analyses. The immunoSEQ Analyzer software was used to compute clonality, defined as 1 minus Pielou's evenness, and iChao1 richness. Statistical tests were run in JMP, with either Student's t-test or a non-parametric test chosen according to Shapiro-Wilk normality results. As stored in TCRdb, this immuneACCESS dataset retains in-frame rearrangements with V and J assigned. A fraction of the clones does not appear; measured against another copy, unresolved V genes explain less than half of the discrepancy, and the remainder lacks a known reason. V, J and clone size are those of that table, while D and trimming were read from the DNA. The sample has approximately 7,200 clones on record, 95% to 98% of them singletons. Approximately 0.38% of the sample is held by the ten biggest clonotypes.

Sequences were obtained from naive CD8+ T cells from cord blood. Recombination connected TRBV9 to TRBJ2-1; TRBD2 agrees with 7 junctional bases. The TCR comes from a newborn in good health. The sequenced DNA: TGTGCCAGCAGCGCCGCTGGGGGGGGACGTTACAATGAGCAGTTCTTC. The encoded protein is CASSAAGGGRYNEQFF.